One sample yielded the 4 T cell receptor beta chains listed below, sequenced in a study of T cells in narcolepsy. Sequencing used immunoSEQ multiplex PCR; TCRdb keeps in-frame clones, though not all of them. The data contain tens of thousands of clones, around 87% of them singletons. Sequencing used memory (CD45RA-) CD4+ T cells from blood. The origin of the receptors is a human donor in good health.

Regarding this clone: Different DNA sequences within this sample yield the same CDR3. The chain uses TRBV29-1 and TRBJ2-3, with unresolved D. The CDR3 is 13 residues long. The V gene lost 7 bases and the J gene lost 0 bases, with 11 bases spanning the gap. Germline V gene sequence: CDR1 SQVTM, CDR2 ANQGSEA. In nucleotides, the CDR3 is TGCAGCGGGACCCCCTTTAGCACAGATACGCAGTATTTT. Translation gives CSGTPFSTDTQYF.

The chain carries TRBV27 and TRBJ1-6; 7 bases match TRBD1. V lost 6 bases to trimming and J lost 5 bases; unmatched junction nucleotides: 10. Per the germline V gene, CDR1 is MNHEY and CDR2 is SMNVEV (reference sequence). This CDR3 has 16 residues. CDR3 bases: TGTGCCAGCAGACCTATTGGGACAGCTAATAATTCACCCCTCCACTTT. Amino acid sequence: CASRPIGTANNSPLHF.

This chain connects TRBV4-2 to TRBJ2-1; 10 nucleotides match TRBD2. With 1 base clipped from V and 7 bases from J, the junction kept 7 bases outside the gene matches. CDR1 is LGHNA and CDR2 is YNFKEQ in the germline V gene. This CDR3 has 16 residues. CDR3 in DNA: TGTGCCAGCAGCCAAGGAGGGCTAGCGGGAGTGAATGAGCAGTTCTTC. Translation gives CASSQGGLAGVNEQFF.

The V call is TRBV5-1, the J call TRBJ2-3, with D possibly matching TRBD2 (6 bases). CDR1 SGHRS and CDR2 YFSETQ come from the germline V gene. This CDR3 region has 14 residues. The ends were cut back, 4 bases at V and 1 base at J, with 10 bases in the middle. CDR3 residues: CASSPGVGTDTQYF. CDR3 nucleotides: TGCGCCAGCAGCCCGGGGGTAGGCACAGATACGCAGTATTTT.